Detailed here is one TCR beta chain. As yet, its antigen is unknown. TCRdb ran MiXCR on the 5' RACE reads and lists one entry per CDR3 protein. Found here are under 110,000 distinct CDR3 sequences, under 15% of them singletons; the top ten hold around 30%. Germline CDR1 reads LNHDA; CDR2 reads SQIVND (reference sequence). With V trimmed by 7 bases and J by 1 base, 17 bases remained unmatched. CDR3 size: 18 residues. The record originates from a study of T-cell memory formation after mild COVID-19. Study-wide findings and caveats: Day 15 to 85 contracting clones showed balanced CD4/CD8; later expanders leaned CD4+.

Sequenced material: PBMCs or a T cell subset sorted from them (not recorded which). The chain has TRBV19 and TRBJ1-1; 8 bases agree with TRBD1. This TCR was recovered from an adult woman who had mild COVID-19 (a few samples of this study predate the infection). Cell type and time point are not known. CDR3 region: CASTTMDRARRWNTEAFF. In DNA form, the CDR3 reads TGTGCCAGTACTACCATGGACAGGGCAAGGAGGTGGAACACTGAAGCTTTCTTT.